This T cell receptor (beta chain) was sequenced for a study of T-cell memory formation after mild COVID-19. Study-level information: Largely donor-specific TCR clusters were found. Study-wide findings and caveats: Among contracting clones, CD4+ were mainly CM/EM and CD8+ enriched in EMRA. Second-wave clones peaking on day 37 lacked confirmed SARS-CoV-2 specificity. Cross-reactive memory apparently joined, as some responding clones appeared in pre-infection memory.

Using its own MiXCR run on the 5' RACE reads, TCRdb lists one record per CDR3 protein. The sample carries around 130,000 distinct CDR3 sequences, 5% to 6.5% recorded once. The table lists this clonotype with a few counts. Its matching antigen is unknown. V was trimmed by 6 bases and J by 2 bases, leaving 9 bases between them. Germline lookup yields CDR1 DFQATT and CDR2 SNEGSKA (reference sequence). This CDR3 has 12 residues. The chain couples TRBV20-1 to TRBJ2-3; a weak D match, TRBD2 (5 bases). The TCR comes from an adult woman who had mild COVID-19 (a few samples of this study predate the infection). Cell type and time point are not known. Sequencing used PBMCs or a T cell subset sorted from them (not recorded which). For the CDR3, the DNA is TGCAGTGCCGAGGGATTCACAGATACGCAGTATTTT. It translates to CSAEGFTDTQYF.